The clone carrying this TCR beta chain showed up just a few times. The data were taken from a study of T cells in Graves' hyperthyroidism and ophthalmopathy. The germline V gene encodes CDR1 MNHGY and CDR2 SVAAGI. Germline trimming cut 5 bases from V and 0 bases from J; bases unmatched to any gene: 12. The CDR3 has 18 amino acids. TCR beta CDR3 regions were amplified from RNA transcripts. The HTBI primer set drove a first-round RT-PCR of the TCR CDR3. One entry per CDR3 protein, called by TCRdb with MiXCR from the multiplex PCR reads. The sample has about 740,000 distinct CDR3 sequences; about 15% are singletons. Diagnosis of hyperthyroidism was new in patients aged 18 to 65, and its duration was under 2 months. Orbital computed tomography and thyroid ultrasound, together with serum TRAb and thyroxine and clinical symptoms, were used for diagnoses.

The chain has TRBV6-9 and TRBJ2-1; 8 bases match TRBD1. This receptor was taken from a young woman with Graves' hyperthyroidism. Sequenced input: blood. CDR3 protein: CASSKSGTGVPSYNEQFF. CDR3 DNA: TGTGCCAGCAGTAAATCCGGGACAGGAGTTCCCTCCTACAATGAGCAGTTCTTC.